A single sample is the source of the 4 T cell receptor beta chains below, sequenced in a study of blood T cell repertoires in COVID-19. Clones were read by immunoSEQ multiplex PCR, and TCRdb kept only the in-frame ones, dropping some. The sample gives around 65,000 clones, approximately 79% of which show up once; around 47% is in the top ten. The material sequenced was peripheral blood. Source of these receptors: a human donor in a cohort sampled during active COVID-19.

The J gene is TRBJ2-2, the V gene TRBV7-2; 10 positions agree with TRBD2. V dropped 2 bases and J dropped 7; count of bases not matched to a gene: 4. The CDR3 runs to 15 residues. Looked up from germline, CDR1 is SGHTA and CDR2 is FQGNSA. The CDR3 protein is CASSLRTSGLGELFF. As DNA, the CDR3 is TGTGCCAGCAGCTTAAGGACTAGCGGCCTCGGGGAGCTGTTTTTT.

In nucleotides, the CDR3 is TGCGCCAGCAGCTTGGGTGGGACAGGGCTTGAAAAACTGTTTTTT. Translating gives CASSLGGTGLEKLFF. This rearrangement joins TRBV5-1 to TRBJ1-4; TRBD1 matches 9 bases. V gave up 0 bases and J gave up 7 bases; unmatched junction bases: 4. The germline CDR1 and CDR2 sequences are SGHRS and YFSETQ. The length of the CDR3 is 15 residues.

The chain links TRBV27 to TRBJ2-5, with 11 bases that match TRBD1. Germline values: CDR1 MNHEY, CDR2 SMNVEV (reference sequence). The CDR3 totals 14 residues. Losses at the gene ends were 5 bases for V and 5 bases for J; bases not matched to a gene: 4. CDR3 coding DNA: TGTGCCAGCAGTCAAGGGACAGGGGGGGAGACCCAGTACTTC. Its protein product is CASSQGTGGETQYF.

The chain is built from TRBV28 and TRBJ2-5; 8 positions agree with TRBD1. V trimming: 3 bases; J trimming: 3 bases; junction bases outside the gene matches: 9. The germline V gene encodes CDR1 MDHEN and CDR2 SYDVKM. The CDR3 length is 16 residues. The CDR3 DNA follows: TGTGCCAGCAGTTTCTCCCAGGGGGCGAGAAAAGAGACCCAGTACTTC. It encodes CASSFSQGARKETQYF. Filled out from reference TRBV28 and TRBJ2-5, the complete variable domain reads DVKVTQSSRYLVKRTGEKVFLECVQDMDHENMFWYRQDPGLGLRLIYFSYDVKMKEKGDIPEGYSVSREKKERFSLILESASTNQTSMYLCASSFSQGARKETQYFGPGTRLLVL.